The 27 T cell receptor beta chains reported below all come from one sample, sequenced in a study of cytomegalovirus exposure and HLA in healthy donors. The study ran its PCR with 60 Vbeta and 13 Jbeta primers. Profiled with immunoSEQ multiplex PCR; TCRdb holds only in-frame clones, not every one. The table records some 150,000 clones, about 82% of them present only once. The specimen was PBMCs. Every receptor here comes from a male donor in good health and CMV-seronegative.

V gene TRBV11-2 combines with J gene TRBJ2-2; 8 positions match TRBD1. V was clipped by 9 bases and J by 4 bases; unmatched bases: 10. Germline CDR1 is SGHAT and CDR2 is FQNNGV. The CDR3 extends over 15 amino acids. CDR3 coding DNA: TGTGCCAGTCTAAAAGACAGGGGATCCACCGGGGAGCTGTTTTTT. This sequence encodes CASLKDRGSTGELFF.

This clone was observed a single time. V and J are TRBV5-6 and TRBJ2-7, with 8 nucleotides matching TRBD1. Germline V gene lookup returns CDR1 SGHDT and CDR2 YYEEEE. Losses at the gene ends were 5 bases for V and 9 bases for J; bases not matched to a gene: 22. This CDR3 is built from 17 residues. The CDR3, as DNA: TGTGCCAGCAGTGGCGATGACAGGGGCCACAATCTACGAGGGCAGTACTTC. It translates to CASSGDDRGHNLRGQYF.

CDR3 loop: CASRTGTETQYF. The CDR3 bases are TGTGCCAGTAGAACAGGGACAGAGACCCAGTACTTC. The gene calls are TRBV28 and TRBJ2-5; D might be TRBD1 (6 bases). Trimming removed 9 bases from V and 4 bases from J, with 12 bases in between. Germline V CDR1 and CDR2: MDHEN, SYDVKM. CDR3 length equals 12 residues. Full variable domain (outside the CDR3, taken from reference TRBV28 and TRBJ2-5): DVKVTQSSRYLVKRTGEKVFLECVQDMDHENMFWYRQDPGLGLRLIYFSYDVKMKEKGDIPEGYSVSREKKERFSLILESASTNQTSMYLCASRTGTETQYFGPGTRLLVL.

CDR3: CASSDGTSGSWQFF. CDR3 DNA sequence: TGTGCCAGCAGCGACGGGACTAGCGGCTCCTGGCAGTTCTTC. The chain links TRBV9 to TRBJ2-1; the match to TRBD2 covers 11 bases. The CDR3 has 14 amino acids. Trimming removed 3 bases from V and 12 bases from J; junction bases left unmatched: 8. Per germline, CDR1 SGDLS and CDR2 YYNGEE.

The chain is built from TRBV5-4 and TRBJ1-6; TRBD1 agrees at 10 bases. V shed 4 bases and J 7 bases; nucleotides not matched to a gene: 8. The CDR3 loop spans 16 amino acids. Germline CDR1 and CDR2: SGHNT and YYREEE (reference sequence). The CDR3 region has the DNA TGTGCCAGCAGCACGGGGACAGGGGATACCAATTCACCCCTCCACTTT. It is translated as CASSTGTGDTNSPLHF.

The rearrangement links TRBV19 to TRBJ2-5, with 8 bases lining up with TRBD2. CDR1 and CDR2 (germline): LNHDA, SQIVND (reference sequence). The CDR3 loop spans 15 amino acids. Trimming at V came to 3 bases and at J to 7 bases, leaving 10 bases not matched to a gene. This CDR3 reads CASSISGGALWTQYF. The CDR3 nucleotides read TGTGCCAGTAGTATTTCGGGGGGGGCTTTGTGGACCCAGTACTTC.

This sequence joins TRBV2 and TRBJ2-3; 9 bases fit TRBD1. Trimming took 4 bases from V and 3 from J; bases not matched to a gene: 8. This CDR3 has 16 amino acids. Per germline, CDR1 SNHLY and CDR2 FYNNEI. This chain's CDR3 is CASSGSDRGRTDTQYF. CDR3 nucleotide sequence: TGTGCCAGCAGTGGGAGCGACAGGGGGAGGACAGATACGCAGTATTTT.

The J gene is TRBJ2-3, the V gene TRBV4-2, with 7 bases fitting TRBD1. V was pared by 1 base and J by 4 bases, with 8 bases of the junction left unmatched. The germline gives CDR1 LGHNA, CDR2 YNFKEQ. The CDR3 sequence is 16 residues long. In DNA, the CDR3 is TGTGCCAGCAGCCAAGGGGTACAGGGGCTTTCAGATACGCAGTATTTT. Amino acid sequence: CASSQGVQGLSDTQYF.

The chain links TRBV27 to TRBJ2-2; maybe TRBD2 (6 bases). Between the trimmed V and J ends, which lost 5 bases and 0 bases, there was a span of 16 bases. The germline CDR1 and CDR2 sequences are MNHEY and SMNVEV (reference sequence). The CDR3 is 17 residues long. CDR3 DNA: TGTGCCAGCAGTCCAACCCTGGGACTGGCGAACACCGGGGAGCTGTTTTTT. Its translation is CASSPTLGLANTGELFF.

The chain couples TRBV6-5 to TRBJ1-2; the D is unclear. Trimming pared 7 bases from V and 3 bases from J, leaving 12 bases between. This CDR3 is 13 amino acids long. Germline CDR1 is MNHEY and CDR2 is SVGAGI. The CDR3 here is CASKEGSHYGYTF. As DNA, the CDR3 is TGTGCCAGCAAGGAAGGGAGCCACTATGGCTACACCTTC.

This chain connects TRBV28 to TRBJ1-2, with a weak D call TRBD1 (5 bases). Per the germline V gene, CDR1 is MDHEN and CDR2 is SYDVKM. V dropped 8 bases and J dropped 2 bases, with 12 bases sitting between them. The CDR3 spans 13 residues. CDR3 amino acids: CASGYSGNYGYTF. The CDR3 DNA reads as TGTGCCAGCGGTTACTCAGGGAACTATGGCTACACCTTC.

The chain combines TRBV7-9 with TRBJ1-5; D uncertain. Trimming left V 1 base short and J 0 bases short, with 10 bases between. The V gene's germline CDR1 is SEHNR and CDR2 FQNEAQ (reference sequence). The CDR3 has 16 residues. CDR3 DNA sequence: TGTGCCAGCAGCTTAGATACCGAGCTTAGCAATCAGCCCCAGCATTTT. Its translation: CASSLDTELSNQPQHF.

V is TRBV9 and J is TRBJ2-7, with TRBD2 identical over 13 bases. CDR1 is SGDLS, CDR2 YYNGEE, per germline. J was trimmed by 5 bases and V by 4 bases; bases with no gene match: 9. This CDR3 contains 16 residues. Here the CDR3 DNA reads TGTGCCAGCAGCCAATGGGGAACTAGCGGGAGGGACGAGCAGTACTTC. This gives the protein CASSQWGTSGRDEQYF.

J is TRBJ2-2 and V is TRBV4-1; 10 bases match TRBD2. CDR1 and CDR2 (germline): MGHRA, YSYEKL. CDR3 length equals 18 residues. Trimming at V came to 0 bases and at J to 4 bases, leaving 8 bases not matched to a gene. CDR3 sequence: CASSQEPGLAGATGELFF. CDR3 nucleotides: TGCGCCAGCAGCCAAGAGCCTGGGCTAGCGGGGGCCACCGGGGAGCTGTTTTTT.

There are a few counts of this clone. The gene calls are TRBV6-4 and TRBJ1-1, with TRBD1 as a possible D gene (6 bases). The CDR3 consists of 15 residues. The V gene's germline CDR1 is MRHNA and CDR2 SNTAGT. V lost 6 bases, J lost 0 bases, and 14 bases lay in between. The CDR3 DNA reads TGTGCCAGCAGGCTAAATGACAGGCTGAACACTGAAGCTTTCTTT. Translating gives CASRLNDRLNTEAFF.

The CDR3 region is CASRGEGSPSYEQYF. CDR3 nucleotides: TGTGCCAGCAGGGGGGAGGGGTCCCCCTCCTACGAGCAGTACTTC. The rearrangement joins TRBV6-1 to TRBJ2-7; 7 nucleotides align to TRBD2. Per germline, CDR1 MNHNS and CDR2 SASEGT. The V and J ends lost 6 bases and 0 bases, in that order; junction bases with no gene match: 8. There are 15 residues in the CDR3.

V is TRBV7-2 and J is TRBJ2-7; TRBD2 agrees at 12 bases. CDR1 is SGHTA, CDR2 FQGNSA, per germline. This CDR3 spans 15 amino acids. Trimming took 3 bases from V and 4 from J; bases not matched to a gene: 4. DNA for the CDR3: TGTGCCAGCAGCTTCCGGACTAGCGGGGAATACGAGCAGTACTTC. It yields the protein CASSFRTSGEYEQYF.

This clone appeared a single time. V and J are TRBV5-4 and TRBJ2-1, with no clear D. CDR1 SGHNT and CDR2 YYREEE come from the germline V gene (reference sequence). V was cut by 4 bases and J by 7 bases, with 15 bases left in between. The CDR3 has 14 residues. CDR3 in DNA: TGTGCCAGCAGCACCCCGACTGTGAGGAATGAGCAGTTCTTC. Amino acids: CASSTPTVRNEQFF.

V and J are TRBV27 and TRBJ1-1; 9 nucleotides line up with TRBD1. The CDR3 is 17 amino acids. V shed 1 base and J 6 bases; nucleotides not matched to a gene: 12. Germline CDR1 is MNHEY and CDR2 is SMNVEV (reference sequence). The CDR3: CASSLWGTGFLTAEAFF. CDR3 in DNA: TGTGCCAGCAGTTTATGGGGGACAGGGTTTCTGACCGCTGAAGCTTTCTTT.

The CDR3 region is CASSQVPTSVNEQFF. DNA of the CDR3: TGTGCCAGCAGCCAAGTTCCCACTAGCGTCAATGAGCAGTTCTTC. The chain couples TRBV14 to TRBJ2-1, with 7 positions matching TRBD2. The CDR3 spans 15 residues. CDR1 is SGHDN and CDR2 is FVKESK in the germline V gene. With V trimmed by 1 base and J by 6 bases, 6 bases remained unmatched.

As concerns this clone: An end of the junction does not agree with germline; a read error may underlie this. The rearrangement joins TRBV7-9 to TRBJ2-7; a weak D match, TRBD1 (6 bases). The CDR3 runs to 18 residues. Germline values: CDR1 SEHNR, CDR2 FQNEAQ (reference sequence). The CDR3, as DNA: TGTTCCAGCAGCTTAGGTCAGGGGCCCCGACCCCAAGAGCACGAGCAGTACTTC. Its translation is CSSSLGQGPRPQEHEQYF.

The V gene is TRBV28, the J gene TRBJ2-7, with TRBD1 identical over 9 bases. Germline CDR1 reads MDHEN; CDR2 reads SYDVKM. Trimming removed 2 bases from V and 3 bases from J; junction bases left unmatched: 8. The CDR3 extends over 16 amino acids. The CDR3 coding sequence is TGTGCCAGCAGTTTAATAGGGACAGGGAATTACTACGAGCAGTACTTC. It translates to CASSLIGTGNYYEQYF.

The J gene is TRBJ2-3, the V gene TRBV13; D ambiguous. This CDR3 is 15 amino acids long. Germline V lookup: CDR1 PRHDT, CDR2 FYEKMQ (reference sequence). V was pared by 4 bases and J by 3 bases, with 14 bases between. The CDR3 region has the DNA TGTGCCAGCAGCTCAGCAACCAGCAGGACAGATACGCAGTATTTT. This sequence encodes CASSSATSRTDTQYF.

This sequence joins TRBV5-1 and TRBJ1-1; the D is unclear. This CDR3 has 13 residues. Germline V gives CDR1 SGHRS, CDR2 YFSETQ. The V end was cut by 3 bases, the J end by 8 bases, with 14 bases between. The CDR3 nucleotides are TGCGCCAGCAGCTCGGACTGGGTCGGGGAAGCTTTCTTT. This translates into CASSSDWVGEAFF. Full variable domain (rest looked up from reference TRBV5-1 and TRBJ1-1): KAGVTQTPRYLIKTRGQQVTLSCSPISGHRSVSWYQQTPGQGLQFLFEYFSETQRNKGNFPGRFSGRQFSNSRSEMNVSTLELGDSALYLCASSSDWVGEAFFGQGTRLTVV.

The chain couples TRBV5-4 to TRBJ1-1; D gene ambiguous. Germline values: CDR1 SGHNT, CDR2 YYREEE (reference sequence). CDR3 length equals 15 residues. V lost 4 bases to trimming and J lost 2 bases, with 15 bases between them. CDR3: CASSLFTPGNTEAFF. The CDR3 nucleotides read TGTGCCAGCAGCCTTTTTACGCCAGGTAACACTGAAGCTTTCTTT.

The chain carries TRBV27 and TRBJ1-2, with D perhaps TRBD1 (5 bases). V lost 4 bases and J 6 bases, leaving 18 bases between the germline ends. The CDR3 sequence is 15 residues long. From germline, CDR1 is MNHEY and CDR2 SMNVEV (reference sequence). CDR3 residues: CASSSHRDYYDGYTF. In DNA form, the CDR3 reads TGTGCCAGCAGTTCTCACCGGGACTACTATGATGGCTACACCTTC.

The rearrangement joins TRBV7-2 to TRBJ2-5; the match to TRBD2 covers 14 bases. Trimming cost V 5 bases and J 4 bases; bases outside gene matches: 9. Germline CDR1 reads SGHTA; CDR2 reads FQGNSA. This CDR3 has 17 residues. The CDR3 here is CASSPGLAGAGRETQYF. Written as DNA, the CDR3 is TGTGCCAGCAGCCCGGGACTAGCGGGAGCGGGGAGAGAGACCCAGTACTTC.